The 32 T cell receptor beta chains below were found in one sample sequenced in a study of early T cells in non-severe SARS-CoV-2 infection. A single record per CDR3 protein comes from TCRdb applying MiXCR to the 5' RACE reads. The sample yields tens of thousands of distinct CDR3 sequences, under 7.5% seen once. The sequences come from whole blood, collected at baseline. The receptor source for this set is an adult who was a healthcare worker with PCR-confirmed SARS-CoV-2 infection or an uninfected control (not recorded which).

This clonotype was found a few times. This chain uses TRBV6-2 or TRBV6-3 with TRBJ1-1; 7 bases are a match to TRBD1. Germline CDR1 is MNHEY and CDR2 is SVGEGT. V gave up 8 bases and J gave up 7 bases; unmatched junction bases: 4. The CDR3 has 11 residues. The CDR3 here is CASGQVLEAFF. The CDR3 DNA reads as TGTGCCAGCGGACAGGTGCTTGAAGCTTTCTTT.

Comment on this clonotype: The limits of the CDR3 on the DNA are not certain, so only TCRdb's listed CDR3 is given. V gene TRBV20-1 combines with J gene TRBJ2-2; the listed D gene, TRBD1, was not tested against the DNA. CDR1 is DFQATT, CDR2 SNEGSKA, per germline (reference sequence). The CDR3 spans 15 amino acids, including both terminal residues. This CDR3 is CSARPGQLNTGSCFF.

The chain carries TRBV20-1 and TRBJ2-3; 13 nucleotides match TRBD2. V trimming: 7 bases; J trimming: 1 base; junction bases outside the gene matches: 11. CDR1 and CDR2 from the germline V gene are DFQATT and SNEGSKA (reference sequence). The CDR3 loop spans 17 amino acids. CDR3 nucleotide sequence: TGCAGTGTTCGCCGGACTAGCGGGGGCCGACGCACAGATACGCAGTATTTT. Amino acid sequence: CSVRRTSGGRRTDTQYF.

This clonotype was observed many times. This chain uses TRBV29-1 with TRBJ2-1; 8 nucleotides match TRBD1. The CDR3 contains 13 residues. V shed 6 bases, J shed 6 bases, and the junction held 7 bases outside the gene matches. Looked up from germline, CDR1 is SQVTM and CDR2 is ANQGSEA. CDR3 nucleotide sequence: TGCAGCGTGCAGGGGGCCGTGGGCAATGAGCAGTTCTTC. Its protein product is CSVQGAVGNEQFF.

The chain couples TRBV6-5 to TRBJ2-7; D is uncertain. Germline V gene data show CDR1 as MNHEY and CDR2 as SVGAGI. The CDR3 consists of 15 residues. The V end lost 3 bases, the J end lost 4 bases, and 16 bases lay between the germline ends. The CDR3: CASSYTPPGTYEQYF. The CDR3 DNA is TGTGCCAGCAGTTATACCCCCCCAGGAACGTACGAGCAGTACTTC.

This clonotype showed up many times. V and J are TRBV6-1 and TRBJ1-1; 10 bases agree with TRBD1. The CDR3 consists of 13 residues. Losses at the gene ends were 4 bases for V and 11 bases for J; bases not matched to a gene: 7. The germline V gene encodes CDR1 MNHNS and CDR2 SASEGT. The CDR3 DNA reads as TGTGCCAGCAGTGTGGACAGGGGGAAGAGCGCTTTCTTT. It translates to CASSVDRGKSAFF.

This clonotype has only a few counts. The CDR3 here is CASSERTSDYNEQFF. In DNA form, the CDR3 reads TGTGCCAGCAGTGAGAGGACTAGCGATTACAATGAGCAGTTCTTC. V gene TRBV25-1 combines with J gene TRBJ2-1; TRBD2 agrees at 9 bases. This CDR3 is 15 amino acids long. Germline CDR1 MGHDK, CDR2 SYGVNS. Trimming took 3 bases from V and 4 from J; bases not matched to a gene: 4.

CDR3 amino acids: CASSIGQGVQETQYF. Written as DNA, the CDR3 is TGTGCCAGTAGTATTGGACAGGGGGTCCAAGAGACCCAGTACTTC. The chain is built from TRBV19 and TRBJ2-5; TRBD1 matches at 10 bases. Unmatched junction bases numbered 2, after V lost 3 bases and J lost 1 base. CDR3 length: 15 amino acids. Germline CDR1 reads LNHDA; CDR2 reads SQIVND (reference sequence).

Comments on this clonotype: Its ends do not fully match the called genes, so a read error is possible. CDR3 sequence: CASSQGGYSGTTIYF. The CDR3 DNA reads as TGTGCCAGCAGCCAAGGGGGTTACTCTGGAACCACCATATATTTT. The chain has TRBV14 and TRBJ1-3, with D hard to call. The germline gives CDR1 SGHDN, CDR2 FVKESK. The CDR3 length is 15 residues.

Only a few counts were recorded for this clonotype. The chain joins TRBV9 to TRBJ2-5; 8 positions agree with TRBD1. The CDR3 spans 17 residues. J was trimmed by 1 base and V by 1 base; bases with no gene match: 9. CDR1 and CDR2 (germline): SGDLS, YYNGEE. The DNA of the CDR3 is TGTGCCAGCAGCGTAATGGACAGGGTGGGATTCCAAGAGACCCAGTACTTC. Translated: CASSVMDRVGFQETQYF. Based on the CDR3 plus reference TRBV9 and TRBJ2-5, the full variable domain is DSGVTQTPKHLITATGQRVTLRCSPRSGDLSVYWYQQSLDQGLQFLIQYYNGEERAKGNILERFSAQQFPDLHSELNLSSLELGDSALYFCASSVMDRVGFQETQYFGPGTRLLVL.

This clonotype has more than one count but fewer than ten. J is TRBJ1-3 and V is TRBV12-3 or TRBV12-4, with D tentatively TRBD1 (5 bases). This CDR3 contains 19 residues. V lost 6 bases, J lost 11 bases, and 35 bases lay in between. CDR3 residues: CASRASLLETTGAFKAIYF. The CDR3 nucleotides are TGTGCCAGCAGAGCCAGCTTACTAGAAACAACTGGGGCATTTAAGGCCATATATTTT.

This clonotype was recorded many times. This sequence joins TRBV28 and TRBJ2-1, with 7 bases that match TRBD2. The CDR3 totals 18 residues. CDR1 is MDHEN, CDR2 SYDVKM, per germline. V dropped 2 bases and J dropped 5; count of bases not matched to a gene: 15. DNA for the CDR3: TGTGCCAGCAGTTTAGGACGACTAGCCTCCTCCCGGCACAATGAGCAGTTCTTC. This sequence encodes CASSLGRLASSRHNEQFF.

This clonotype was counted many times. V and J are TRBV11-3 and TRBJ2-3; no reliable D call. CDR3 length: 12 amino acids. V lost 5 bases and J lost 4, with 7 bases in between. Germline V gives CDR1 SGHNT, CDR2 YENEEA. CDR3 region: CASSPYPDTQYF. The CDR3 DNA is TGTGCCAGCAGCCCCTACCCAGATACGCAGTATTTT.

The sample holds a few counts of this clonotype. The gene calls are TRBV9 and TRBJ2-3, with unresolved D. The V and J ends lost 4 bases and 5 bases respectively, with 8 bases between them. The CDR3 has 12 residues. Germline values: CDR1 SGDLS, CDR2 YYNGEE. CDR3 region: CASSPAGDTQYF. The CDR3 coding sequence is TGTGCCAGCAGCCCCGCCGGAGATACGCAGTATTTT.

This clonotype was recorded a few times. The chain couples TRBV14 to TRBJ1-6; D might be TRBD1 (5 bases). Germline-derived CDR1 and CDR2 are SGHDN and FVKESK. This CDR3 has 14 amino acids. Trimming stripped 2 bases from V and 7 bases from J, with 9 bases between. CDR3 in amino acids: CASSQYRGNSPLHF. In nucleotides, the CDR3 is TGTGCCAGCAGCCAATATCGGGGGAATTCACCCCTCCACTTT.

This chain uses TRBV11-2 with TRBJ2-5; either TRBD1 or TRBD2 may supply D (5 bases each). In germline, CDR1 is SGHAT, CDR2 FQNNGV. This CDR3 spans 15 amino acids. Trimming stripped 4 bases from V and 3 bases from J, with 15 bases between. CDR3 region: CASSSPGTAKETQYF. The CDR3 nucleotides read TGTGCCAGCAGCTCCCCGGGGACGGCAAAAGAGACCCAGTACTTC.

This clonotype was seen more than once but under ten times. CDR3 sequence (DNA): TGTGCCAGCAGTTTGGGCAGGGCTGAAGCTTTCTTT. The encoded protein is CASSLGRAEAFF. The chain combines TRBV12-3 or TRBV12-4 with TRBJ1-1, with D perhaps matching TRBD1 (5 bases). The CDR3 consists of 12 residues. Trimming removed 3 bases at V and 6 bases at J, with 8 bases between.

A remark on this clonotype: A junction end diverges from the germline sequence, so it may reflect a read error. V gene TRBV18 combines with J gene TRBJ1-1; TRBD1 agrees at 7 bases. The V gene's germline CDR1 is KGHSH and CDR2 LQKENI. This CDR3 has 15 amino acids. The CDR3 region is CVSSPGGIPDTEAFF. Written as DNA, the CDR3 is TGTGTCAGCTCACCAGGGGGGATCCCGGACACTGAAGCTTTCTTT.

In this sample, this clonotype turned up many times. The rearrangement uses TRBV6-5 and TRBJ2-1, with D hard to call. Germline V lookup: CDR1 MNHEY, CDR2 SVGAGI. The CDR3 runs to 17 residues. Trimming stripped 0 bases from V and 4 bases from J, with 16 bases between. CDR3 protein: CASSYSRRSLPYNEQFF. The CDR3 DNA sequence: TGTGCCAGCAGTTACTCGAGGAGATCCCTACCTTACAATGAGCAGTTCTTC.

This clonotype showed up many times. The genes are TRBV7-2 and TRBJ2-2, with TRBD2 matching 9 bases. CDR3 length: 15 residues. With 1 base clipped from V and 6 bases from J, the junction kept 3 bases outside the gene matches. The germline gives CDR1 SGHTA, CDR2 FQGNSA. DNA of the CDR3: TGTGCCAGCAGCTTAGAGGCGGGGGGGCCCGGGGAGCTGTTTTTT. Protein: CASSLEAGGPGELFF.

This clonotype occurred many times. This sequence joins TRBV28 and TRBJ2-7, with 7 bases matching TRBD1. This CDR3 is built from 13 residues. V trimming: 11 bases; J trimming: 5 bases; junction bases outside the gene matches: 12. Germline V gene sequence: CDR1 MDHEN, CDR2 SYDVKM. Here the CDR3 reads CALQRGRGDEQYF. The CDR3 bases are TGTGCCCTCCAGAGGGGGCGCGGCGACGAGCAGTACTTC.

The chain carries TRBV6-1 and TRBJ2-7; possible D gene TRBD1, 5 bases. Germline V lookup: CDR1 MNHNS, CDR2 SASEGT. The CDR3 sequence is 14 residues long. Trimming cost V 0 bases and J 3 bases, with 9 bases left between them. CDR3 coding DNA: TGTGCCAGCAGTGAAGCAGACAGATACTACGAGCAGTACTTC. As protein: CASSEADRYYEQYF.

V and J are TRBV27 and TRBJ2-1, with D perhaps TRBD2 (5 bases). With 5 bases removed from V and 0 bases from J, the gap between germline ends came to 20 bases. This CDR3 has 18 residues. CDR1 and CDR2 from the germline V gene are MNHEY and SMNVEV (reference sequence). This chain's CDR3 is CASSHGSYGKSSYNEQFF. The CDR3 DNA sequence: TGTGCCAGCAGTCACGGTTCATACGGGAAGAGCTCCTACAATGAGCAGTTCTTC.

This clonotype showed up many times. The chain employs TRBV6-5 and TRBJ2-7; 9 bases are a match to TRBD2. Trimming removed 4 bases from V and 1 base from J; junction bases left unmatched: 2. Germline assignment: CDR1 MNHEY and CDR2 SVGAGI. This CDR3 region has 14 residues. CDR3 nucleotide sequence: TGTGCCAGCAGTTCCCTAGCGGGATCCTACGAGCAGTACTTC. Encoded protein: CASSSLAGSYEQYF.

This clonotype was seen at least ten times. The chain is built from TRBV20-1 and TRBJ1-6; D unclear. CDR1 and CDR2 (germline): DFQATT, SNEGSKA (reference sequence). V was pared by 1 base and J by 11 bases, with 9 bases between. This CDR3 contains 12 residues. The CDR3 nucleotides are TGCAGTGCTAGAGGTGGCGGAGCACCCCTCCACTTT. Encoded protein: CSARGGGAPLHF.

This clonotype was counted ten times or more. The chain links TRBV11-2 to TRBJ1-5; 7 nucleotides agree with TRBD1. Germline CDR1 is SGHAT and CDR2 is FQNNGV. V shed 5 bases and J 3 bases; nucleotides not matched to a gene: 4. This CDR3 contains 14 residues. The CDR3 bases are TGTGCCAGCAGCCGAGGACAGGTCAATCAGCCCCAGCATTTT. This gives the protein CASSRGQVNQPQHF. Drawing the rest from reference TRBV11-2 and TRBJ1-5, the complete variable domain is EAGVAQSPRYKIIEKRQSVAFWCNPISGHATLYWYQQILGQGPKLLIQFQNNGVVDDSQLPKDRFSAERLKGVDSTLKIQPAKLEDSAVYLCASSRGQVNQPQHFGDGTRLSIL.

The table lists this clonotype with a few counts. The rearrangement joins TRBV29-1 to TRBJ2-1; D possibly corresponds to TRBD2 (6 bases). The CDR3 spans 12 residues. Trimming shortened V by 6 bases and J by 7 bases, and 13 bases separated the two germline ends. CDR1 is SQVTM and CDR2 is ANQGSEA in the germline V gene. CDR3 residues: CSVGGLLNEQFF. CDR3 nucleotide sequence: TGCAGCGTGGGGGGACTGTTGAATGAGCAGTTCTTC.

This chain joins TRBV18 and TRBJ2-1; 9 bases line up with TRBD2. Per the germline V gene, CDR1 is KGHSH and CDR2 is LQKENI. The V segment lost 6 bases and the J segment 2 bases; nucleotides outside the gene matches: 5. There are 15 residues in the CDR3. The CDR3 protein is CASSRSGGPYNEQFF. The CDR3 coding sequence is TGTGCCAGCTCCCGTAGCGGGGGACCCTACAATGAGCAGTTCTTC.

This clonotype has a handful of counts. The rearrangement uses TRBV7-6 and TRBJ2-3; D is perhaps TRBD1 (5 bases). The ends were cut back, 1 base at V and 4 bases at J, with 12 bases in the middle. The CDR3 extends over 15 amino acids. Germline V lookup: CDR1 SGHVS, CDR2 FNYEAQ. The CDR3: CASSLVQGTSDTQYF. CDR3 coding DNA: TGTGCCAGCAGCTTAGTCCAGGGAACTTCAGATACGCAGTATTTT.

This clonotype was seen more than once but under ten times. The chain joins TRBV12-3 or TRBV12-4 to TRBJ2-5, with D maybe TRBD1 (7 bases). The CDR3 runs 14 residues. Trimming removed 3 bases from V and 2 bases from J, with 10 bases in between. CDR3 region: CASSFQGGQETQYF. CDR3 coding DNA: TGTGCCAGCAGTTTCCAGGGGGGACAAGAGACCCAGTACTTC.

This clonotype appeared many times. This chain uses TRBV5-1 with TRBJ1-4; D is ambiguous. There are 13 residues in the CDR3. Trimming shortened V by 0 bases and J by 7 bases, and 7 bases separated the two germline ends. The germline gives CDR1 SGHRS, CDR2 YFSETQ. CDR3 in DNA: TGCGCCAGCAGCTTGGATCTTGGTGAAAAACTGTTTTTT. Its protein is CASSLDLGEKLFF.

This clonotype was seen more than once but under ten times. This chain links TRBV5-6 with TRBJ1-2, with a tentative D call TRBD1 (5 bases). V was pared by 4 bases and J by 4 bases, with 11 bases between. The CDR3 covers 13 residues. Germline V gene sequence: CDR1 SGHDT, CDR2 YYEEEE. As DNA, the CDR3 is TGTGCCAGCAGCCTCCCTGGGGGCTATGGCTACACCTTC. It translates to CASSLPGGYGYTF.